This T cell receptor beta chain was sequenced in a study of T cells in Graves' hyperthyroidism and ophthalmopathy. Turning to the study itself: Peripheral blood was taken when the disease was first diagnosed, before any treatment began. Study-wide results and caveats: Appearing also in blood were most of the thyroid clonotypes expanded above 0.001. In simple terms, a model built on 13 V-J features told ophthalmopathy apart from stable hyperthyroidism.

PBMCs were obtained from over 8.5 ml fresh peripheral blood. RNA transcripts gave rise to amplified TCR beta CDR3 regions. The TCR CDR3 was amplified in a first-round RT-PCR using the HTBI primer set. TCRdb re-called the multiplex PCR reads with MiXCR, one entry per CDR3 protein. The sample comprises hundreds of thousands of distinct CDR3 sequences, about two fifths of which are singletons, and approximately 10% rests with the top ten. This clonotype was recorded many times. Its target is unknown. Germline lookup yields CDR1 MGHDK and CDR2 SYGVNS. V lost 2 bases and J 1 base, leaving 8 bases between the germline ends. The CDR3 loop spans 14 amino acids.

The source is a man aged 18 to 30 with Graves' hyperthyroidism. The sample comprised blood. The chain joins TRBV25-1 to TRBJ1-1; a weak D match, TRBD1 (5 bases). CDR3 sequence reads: CASSEEGKNTEAFF. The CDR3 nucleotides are TGTGCCAGCAGTGAAGAGGGGAAGAACACTGAAGCTTTCTTT.